Listed here are 25 T cell receptor beta chains from one sample, sequenced in a study of T cell responses to AZD1222 COVID-19 vaccine. Method: immunoSEQ multiplex PCR; TCRdb's copy keeps in-frame clones and lacks some. In the table there are about 99,000 clones, 90% of which are singletons. The sample here was peripheral blood, taken on day 0 of AZD1222 vaccination. These receptors came from an adult in good health.

The gene calls are TRBV9 and TRBJ2-7, with TRBD2 matching 9 bases. After removal of 0 bases from V and 2 bases from J, the junction contained 3 bases not matched to a gene. This CDR3 is 15 amino acids long. Germline lookup yields CDR1 SGDLS and CDR2 YYNGEE. The CDR3 protein is CASSVGLAGTYEQYF. The CDR3 coding sequence is TGTGCCAGCAGCGTAGGGCTAGCGGGGACCTACGAGCAGTACTTC.

The V and J genes are TRBV12-3 or TRBV12-4 and TRBJ1-1; a possible D gene is TRBD1 (6 bases). The CDR3 is made up of 13 amino acids. Trimming pared 6 bases from V and 3 bases from J, leaving 11 bases between. CDR3 nucleotides: TGTGCCAGCAGGACAGGACGGGACACTGAAGCTTTCTTT. Translation gives CASRTGRDTEAFF.

Only one count was recorded for this clone. This chain uses TRBV11-2 with TRBJ2-7; D gene uncertain. Germline V CDR1 and CDR2: SGHAT, FQNNGV. This CDR3 has 12 amino acids. With 4 bases removed from V and 2 bases from J, the gap between germline ends came to 6 bases. CDR3 sequence (DNA): TGTGCCAGCAGCTCTCGCCCCTACGAGCAGTACTTC. This sequence encodes CASSSRPYEQYF.

CDR3 residues: CASSSSYEQYF. CDR3 DNA sequence: TGTGCCAGTAGTAGCTCCTACGAGCAGTACTTC. The V call is TRBV19, the J call TRBJ2-7; no clear D gene. The CDR3 runs to 11 residues. V lost 4 bases and J 0 bases, leaving 1 base between the germline ends. Germline V gene lookup returns CDR1 LNHDA and CDR2 SQIVND (reference sequence). Drawing the rest from reference TRBV19 and TRBJ2-7, the complete variable domain is DGGITQSPKYLFRKEGQNVTLSCEQNLNHDAMYWYRQDPGQGLRLIYYSQIVNDFQKGDIAEGYSVSREKKESFPLTVTSAQKNPTAFYLCASSSSYEQYFGPGTRLTVT.

This clone came up a few times. CDR3 in amino acids: CASSGQSGYEQYF. In nucleotides, the CDR3 is TGTGCCAGCAGTGGACAGAGCGGGTACGAGCAGTACTTC. The rearrangement uses TRBV12-3 or TRBV12-4 and TRBJ2-7, with D tentatively TRBD1 or TRBD2 (6 bases each). Between the trimmed V and J ends, which lost 5 bases and 4 bases, there was a span of 12 bases. This CDR3 comprises 13 residues.

This sequence joins TRBV6-1 and TRBJ1-5, with D perhaps matching TRBD1 (5 bases). The CDR3 consists of 14 residues. The germline CDR1 and CDR2 sequences are MNHNS and SASEGT. Trimming stripped 2 bases from V and 11 bases from J, with 16 bases between. CDR3 sequence: CASSESGPWGAQHF. The CDR3 DNA reads as TGTGCCAGCAGTGAATCAGGGCCGTGGGGGGCCCAGCATTTT.

The V gene is TRBV6-1, the J gene TRBJ2-1; D perhaps matches TRBD2 (6 bases). The V end was cut by 2 bases, the J end by 0 bases, with 11 bases between. Germline values: CDR1 MNHNS, CDR2 SASEGT. This CDR3 is built from 16 residues. The CDR3 DNA follows: TGTGCCAGCAGTGAATTGGGGGGAGTCTCCTACAATGAGCAGTTCTTC. It specifies CASSELGGVSYNEQFF.

V gene TRBV7-9 combines with J gene TRBJ1-2, with D hard to call. The ends were cut back, 1 base at V and 3 bases at J, with 9 bases in the middle. Per the germline V gene, CDR1 is SEHNR and CDR2 is FQNEAQ (reference sequence). CDR3 length: 14 residues. Here the CDR3 reads CASSLVGGYYGYTF. The CDR3 nucleotides read TGTGCCAGCAGCTTAGTCGGCGGGTACTATGGCTACACCTTC.

The CDR3 region has the DNA TGCGCCAGCAGCTTAATAGCGGAGAACCAAGAGACCCAGTACTTC. It translates to CASSLIAENQETQYF. V usage is TRBV5-1 and J usage is TRBJ2-5, with TRBD2 as a possible D gene (6 bases). The CDR3 contains 15 residues. The V end lost 2 bases, the J end lost 0 bases, and 11 bases lay between the germline ends. Per germline, CDR1 SGHRS and CDR2 YFSETQ. The complete variable domain, with remaining parts taken from reference TRBV5-1 and TRBJ2-5, reads KAGVTQTPRYLIKTRGQQVTLSCSPISGHRSVSWYQQTPGQGLQFLFEYFSETQRNKGNFPGRFSGRQFSNSRSEMNVSTLELGDSALYLCASSLIAENQETQYFGPGTRLLVL.

This clone was counted a single time. The V and J genes are TRBV7-2 and TRBJ1-4, with a weak D call TRBD1 (6 bases). The CDR3 has 15 amino acids. The V end was cut by 3 bases, the J end by 7 bases, with 15 bases between. The germline V gene encodes CDR1 SGHTA and CDR2 FQGNSA. The CDR3 DNA follows: TGTGCCAGCAGCTTCTCGGGACAAGTGACTGAAAAACTGTTTTTT. Protein product: CASSFSGQVTEKLFF.

The genes are TRBV12-5 and TRBJ1-2; 8 bases map to TRBD1. The CDR3 length is 21 residues. Looked up from germline, CDR1 is LGHNT and CDR2 is FRNRAP. The trim removed 2 bases at V and 7 bases at J, leaving 27 bases unmatched. Written as DNA, the CDR3 is TGTGCTAGTGGTTTGTCCGGACAGGGTTTAGGTGAGGTGGGATCCAGGGGTGGCTACACCTTC. It is translated as CASGLSGQGLGEVGSRGGYTF.

This clone has just one count. In DNA form, the CDR3 reads TGCGCCAGCGGGGGGACAGGGGGCTTGAACACTGAAGCTTTCTTT. Protein sequence: CASGGTGGLNTEAFF. The rearrangement links TRBV10-2 to TRBJ1-1; 12 nucleotides align to TRBD1. This CDR3 is 15 amino acids long. Looked up from germline, CDR1 is WSHSY and CDR2 is SAAADI. J gave up 0 bases and V 8 bases, and 4 bases lay outside the gene matches.

The J gene is TRBJ1-5, the V gene TRBV6-5, with TRBD1 as a possible D gene (5 bases). The V end lost 6 bases, the J end lost 7 bases, and 10 bases lay between the germline ends. CDR3 size: 12 residues. Germline V gives CDR1 MNHEY, CDR2 SVGAGI. The CDR3 sequence is CASRRGQQPQHF. The CDR3 bases are TGTGCCAGCAGGCGGGGCCAGCAGCCCCAGCATTTT.

The table lists this clone with a count of one. The chain has TRBV18 and TRBJ2-3; weak D call: TRBD1 (6 bases). Trimming left V 3 bases short and J 8 bases short, with 15 bases between. Germline loops: CDR1 KGHSH, CDR2 LQKENI. The CDR3 consists of 14 residues. CDR3 in amino acids: CASSPSLGAGTQYF. DNA for the CDR3: TGTGCCAGCTCACCCTCATTGGGGGCAGGTACGCAGTATTTT.

The CDR3 spells CASSQDLGLAGISTDTQYF. The CDR3 region has the DNA TGTGCCAGCAGCCAAGACCTTGGACTAGCGGGGATATCCACAGATACGCAGTATTTT. This rearrangement joins TRBV4-2 to TRBJ2-3; 12 nucleotides line up with TRBD2. Germline V gene lookup returns CDR1 LGHNA and CDR2 YNFKEQ. V trimming: 0 bases; J trimming: 2 bases; junction bases outside the gene matches: 9. The CDR3 has 19 amino acids.

The chain links TRBV5-1 to TRBJ2-7; 11 positions agree with TRBD1. Germline loops: CDR1 SGHRS, CDR2 YFSETQ. The CDR3 consists of 15 residues. After removal of 3 bases from V and 5 bases from J, the junction contained 7 bases not matched to a gene. In DNA, the CDR3 is TGCGCCAGCAGCTCGGACAGGGGGCTAGTTAACGAGCAGTACTTC. Residues: CASSSDRGLVNEQYF.

The chain joins TRBV2 to TRBJ1-1, with TRBD1 identical over 7 bases. The CDR3 is 14 residues long. Per the germline V gene, CDR1 is SNHLY and CDR2 is FYNNEI. With V trimmed by 6 bases and J by 4 bases, 8 bases remained unmatched. CDR3 DNA: TGTGCCAGCAGCGCCTACAGGGGTGGCACTGAAGCTTTCTTT. Its translation is CASSAYRGGTEAFF.

The genes are TRBV11-1 and TRBJ2-2; D might be TRBD1 (5 bases). This CDR3 has 14 amino acids. CDR1 and CDR2 from the germline V gene are SGHAT and FQDESV (reference sequence). V lost 2 bases to trimming and J lost 1 base, with 5 bases between them. CDR3 nucleotide sequence: TGTGCCAGCAGCTTACAGGGGAACACCGGGGAGCTGTTTTTT. Amino acid sequence: CASSLQGNTGELFF. Drawing the rest from reference TRBV11-1 and TRBJ2-2, the complete variable domain is EAEVAQSPRYKITEKSQAVAFWCDPISGHATLYWYRQILGQGPELLVQFQDESVVDDSQLPKDRFSAERLKGVDSTLKIQPAELGDSAMYLCASSLQGNTGELFFGEGSRLTVL.

The rearrangement uses TRBV30 and TRBJ1-2; a weak D match, TRBD1 (6 bases). Trimming took off 0 bases at V and 4 bases at J, with 18 bases between the two ends. The germline V gene encodes CDR1 GTSNPN and CDR2 SVGIG (reference sequence). This CDR3 comprises 16 residues. Here the CDR3 reads CAWSVLMRGGIYGYTF. DNA of the CDR3: TGTGCCTGGAGTGTATTGATGAGGGGGGGTATCTATGGCTACACCTTC.

Here the CDR3 reads CASRTTGTGKYF. The CDR3 bases are TGCGCCAGCAGGACAACCGGGACTGGCAAGTATTTT. V and J are TRBV5-1 and TRBJ2-3, with a weak D call TRBD2 (6 bases). The CDR3 has 12 amino acids. CDR1 and CDR2 (germline): SGHRS, YFSETQ. V dropped 5 bases and J dropped 13 bases, with 17 bases sitting between them. The complete variable domain, with remaining parts taken from reference TRBV5-1 and TRBJ2-3, reads KAGVTQTPRYLIKTRGQQVTLSCSPISGHRSVSWYQQTPGQGLQFLFEYFSETQRNKGNFPGRFSGRQFSNSRSEMNVSTLELGDSALYLCASRTTGTGKYFGPGTRLTVL.

This clone has just a few counts. The chain is built from TRBV11-2 and TRBJ2-1; 10 bases match TRBD2. The germline CDR1 and CDR2 sequences are SGHAT and FQNNGV. J gave up 13 bases and V 2 bases, and 8 bases lay outside the gene matches. This CDR3 contains 14 residues. The CDR3 is CASSLPAGGRSQFF. The DNA for the CDR3 is TGTGCCAGCAGCTTACCAGCGGGGGGGCGGAGTCAGTTCTTC.

The chain uses TRBV30 and TRBJ2-3; D tentatively fits TRBD1 or TRBD2 (5 bases each). Per the germline V gene, CDR1 is GTSNPN and CDR2 is SVGIG (reference sequence). The CDR3 has 13 amino acids. V was cut by 4 bases and J by 3 bases, with 11 bases left in between. The DNA for the CDR3 is TGTGCCTGGAATGCAGGGAGTACAGATACGCAGTATTTT. The encoded protein is CAWNAGSTDTQYF. Complete variable domain (other parts from reference TRBV30 and TRBJ2-3): SQTIHQWPATLVQPVGSPLSLECTVEGTSNPNLYWYRQAAGRGLQLLFYSVGIGQISSEVPQNLSASRPQDRQFILSSKKLLLSDSGFYLCAWNAGSTDTQYFGPGTRLTVL.

The CDR3 DNA reads TGTGCCAGCTCTCCCACAGGGGGGAATAATCAGCCCCAGCATTTT. This gives the protein CASSPTGGNNQPQHF. The chain combines TRBV18 with TRBJ1-5; 8 nucleotides agree with TRBD1. Germline-derived CDR1 and CDR2 are KGHSH and LQKENI. J was trimmed by 4 bases and V by 6 bases; bases with no gene match: 8. The CDR3 loop spans 15 amino acids. Full variable domain (outside the CDR3, taken from reference TRBV18 and TRBJ1-5): NAGVMQNPRHLVRRRGQEARLRCSPMKGHSHVYWYRQLPEEGLKFMVYLQKENIIDESGMPKERFSAEFPKEGPSILRIQQVVRGDSAAYFCASSPTGGNNQPQHFGDGTRLSIL.

The chain recombines TRBV5-8 with TRBJ2-1; D ambiguous. Germline V gene sequence: CDR1 SGHTS, CDR2 YDEGEE. CDR3 length: 12 amino acids. V lost 7 bases and J 4 bases, leaving 9 bases between the germline ends. CDR3 protein: CASRSQYNEQFF. The DNA of the CDR3 is TGTGCCAGCCGCAGCCAGTACAATGAGCAGTTCTTC.

The chain has TRBV19 and TRBJ1-2, with D unresolved. Per germline, CDR1 LNHDA and CDR2 SQIVND (reference sequence). The CDR3 sequence is 15 residues long. V lost 3 bases and J lost 4, with 15 bases in between. The CDR3: CASSIPTLGSYGYTF. CDR3 nucleotides: TGTGCCAGTAGTATCCCCACTTTGGGGAGCTATGGCTACACCTTC.